The 26 T cell receptor beta chains below were found in one sample sequenced in a study of blood T cell repertoires in COVID-19. Data came from immunoSEQ multiplex PCR; TCRdb stores just in-frame clones and leaves some out. The data show about 320,000 clones, with 87% seen just once and approximately 6% held by the top ten. Sequencing was done on a sample of PBMCs or T cells enriched from blood (not recorded which). Receptors originate from a young woman who had recovered from COVID-19.

V and J are TRBV2 and TRBJ1-2; no clear D. Trimming took 5 bases from V and 1 from J, leaving 8 bases between them. The CDR3 spans 13 residues. Germline CDR1 SNHLY, CDR2 FYNNEI. CDR3 region: CASSKDINYGYTF. In DNA, the CDR3 is TGTGCCAGCAGTAAAGACATTAACTATGGCTACACCTTC.

This chain connects TRBV19 to TRBJ1-5, with 9 bases aligning to TRBD1. This CDR3 is built from 18 residues. V lost 1 base, J lost 4 bases, and 11 bases stayed unmatched. Germline CDR1 LNHDA, CDR2 SQIVND (reference sequence). The CDR3 region is CASSIVAGQGLFNQPQHF. CDR3 nucleotide sequence: TGTGCCAGTAGTATAGTGGCGGGACAGGGTTTGTTTAATCAGCCCCAGCATTTT.

CDR3 sequence: CASSRVDGTDTQYF. In DNA, the CDR3 is TGTGCCAGCAGCCGGGTCGACGGCACAGATACGCAGTATTTT. This sequence joins TRBV27 and TRBJ2-3; D call uncertain. This CDR3 has 14 residues. Germline values: CDR1 MNHEY, CDR2 SMNVEV (reference sequence). Trimming left V 6 bases short and J 1 base short, with 11 bases between.

Of note for this clone: It is unclear where the CDR3 begins or ends on the DNA, so no DNA is shown, and the CDR3 is as TCRdb lists it. The chain couples TRBV12-2 to TRBJ1-1; the table assigns TRBD1, which was not confirmed against the DNA. TRBV12-2 is noted as a pseudogene. The CDR3 length is 18 residues, termini included. The CDR3 sequence is CASRLGVGQGAPRTEAFF.

The J gene is TRBJ1-2, the V gene TRBV19; TRBD1 is a possible D gene (5 bases). Germline V CDR1 and CDR2: LNHDA, SQIVND (reference sequence). V was shortened by 8 bases and J by 8 bases, with 12 bases between the two germline ends. This CDR3 is 11 amino acids long. CDR3 region: CASHGRAGYTF. The CDR3 DNA follows: TGTGCCAGTCACGGCAGGGCGGGCTACACCTTC.

V is TRBV4-1 and J is TRBJ1-4, with 7 bases fitting TRBD1. In germline, CDR1 is MGHRA, CDR2 YSYEKL. The V segment lost 4 bases and the J segment 4 bases; nucleotides outside the gene matches: 6. CDR3 length: 15 amino acids. The CDR3 DNA is TGCGCCAGCAGCCCGACAGGGAGCAATAATGAAAAACTGTTTTTT. Protein sequence: CASSPTGSNNEKLFF.

The V call is TRBV13, the J call TRBJ1-1; 8 bases match TRBD1. Germline loops: CDR1 PRHDT, CDR2 FYEKMQ (reference sequence). V dropped 5 bases and J dropped 4; count of bases not matched to a gene: 9. This CDR3 has 15 amino acids. In DNA form, the CDR3 reads TGTGCCAGCAGCCCGAATCAGGGGGCGGGCACTGAAGCTTTCTTT. Translation: CASSPNQGAGTEAFF.

This chain uses TRBV29-1 with TRBJ1-4; no clear D. The CDR3 contains 11 residues. V was trimmed by 4 bases and J by 7 bases, leaving 7 bases between them. Germline loops: CDR1 SQVTM, CDR2 ANQGSEA. In DNA form, the CDR3 reads TGCAGCGTTGTGGAGCTTGAAAAACTGTTTTTT. Its protein is CSVVELEKLFF.

This chain joins TRBV7-6 and TRBJ2-5; 8 nucleotides match TRBD1. The V gene's germline CDR1 is SGHVS and CDR2 FNYEAQ. The V gene end was trimmed by 4 bases and the J gene end by 6 bases; junction bases not matched to a gene: 4. The CDR3 is 13 residues long. CDR3 bases: TGTGCCAGCAGCTCCGGACAGGGACAGACCCAGTACTTC. Protein product: CASSSGQGQTQYF.

CDR3 coding DNA: TGTGCCAGCAGCCAGTACTCTGGAAACACCATATATTTT. This codes for CASSQYSGNTIYF. The genes are TRBV3-1 (or the pseudogene TRBV3-2) and TRBJ1-3; D unresolved. Germline V gives CDR1 LGHDT, CDR2 YNNKEL (reference sequence). The CDR3 has 13 residues. The ends were cut back, 3 bases at V and 0 bases at J, with 3 bases in the middle.

The chain links TRBV3-1 (or the pseudogene TRBV3-2) to TRBJ1-2, with TRBD1 identical over 12 bases. With V trimmed by 3 bases and J by 8 bases, 7 bases remained unmatched. The CDR3 runs to 15 residues. Germline-derived CDR1 and CDR2 are LGHDT and YNNKEL (reference sequence). The chain's CDR3 is CASSHPGQGARGYTF. CDR3 sequence (DNA): TGTGCCAGCAGCCATCCGGGACAGGGGGCGCGGGGCTACACCTTC.

The genes are TRBV5-1 and TRBJ1-2; D is uncertain. The germline CDR1 and CDR2 sequences are SGHRS and YFSETQ. The length of the CDR3 is 15 residues. Trimming pared 4 bases from V and 5 bases from J, leaving 18 bases between. The DNA of the CDR3 is TGCGCCAGCAGCCCCCCGGCCCCGGGGAGTTATGGCTACACCTTC. It specifies CASSPPAPGSYGYTF.

The chain couples TRBV18 to TRBJ2-3; the D gene is possibly TRBD2 (6 bases). Between the trimmed V and J ends, which lost 5 bases and 11 bases, there was a span of 14 bases. The length of the CDR3 is 12 residues. Germline CDR1 is KGHSH and CDR2 is LQKENI. The CDR3 spells CASSTKSGVQYF. DNA of the CDR3: TGTGCCAGCTCAACCAAGTCGGGGGTGCAGTATTTT. The variable domain in full, with the rest retrieved from reference TRBV18 and TRBJ2-3, is NAGVMQNPRHLVRRRGQEARLRCSPMKGHSHVYWYRQLPEEGLKFMVYLQKENIIDESGMPKERFSAEFPKEGPSILRIQQVVRGDSAAYFCASSTKSGVQYFGPGTRLTVL.

V and J are TRBV5-4 and TRBJ2-3; D may be TRBD2 (6 bases). The CDR3 runs 15 residues. The germline CDR1 and CDR2 sequences are SGHNT and YYREEE (reference sequence). Trimming removed 0 bases from V and 0 bases from J, with 8 bases in between. The CDR3 nucleotides read TGTGCCAGCAGCTTGGAGACTAGTAGCACAGATACGCAGTATTTT. Translated: CASSLETSSTDTQYF.

The CDR3 nucleotides are TGTGCCAGCAGCTTAGTAGGGGCGGCTGGAAACACCATATATTTT. It translates to CASSLVGAAGNTIYF. This sequence joins TRBV13 and TRBJ1-3, with TRBD1 as a possible D gene (5 bases). The CDR3 length is 15 residues. Looked up from germline, CDR1 is PRHDT and CDR2 is FYEKMQ (reference sequence). V dropped 1 base and J dropped 2 bases, with 9 bases sitting between them.

The V call is TRBV19, the J call TRBJ2-2; D might be TRBD2 (6 bases). The V end was cut by 4 bases, the J end by 3 bases, with 15 bases between. The germline V gene has CDR1 LNHDA and CDR2 SQIVND (reference sequence). The CDR3 covers 16 residues. CDR3 residues: CASSTPSGGYTGELFF. The CDR3 coding sequence is TGTGCCAGTAGTACCCCGAGCGGAGGGTACACCGGGGAGCTGTTTTTT.

The chain recombines TRBV6-5 with TRBJ1-3, with 8 bases matching TRBD1. Per the germline V gene, CDR1 is MNHEY and CDR2 is SVGAGI. This CDR3 is built from 15 residues. After removal of 0 bases from V and 5 bases from J, the junction contained 3 bases not matched to a gene. CDR3 nucleotide sequence: TGTGCCAGCAGTTACTCCGGACAGGGAAGAAACACCATATATTTT. This codes for CASSYSGQGRNTIYF.

This rearrangement joins TRBV5-5 to TRBJ2-7; D call uncertain. The CDR3 covers 13 residues. The ends were cut back, 4 bases at V and 4 bases at J, with 12 bases in the middle. CDR1 is SGHKS and CDR2 is YYEKEE in the germline V gene (reference sequence). The CDR3 DNA follows: TGTGCCAGCAGCCGCGTGGAGTGGTACGAGCAGTACTTC. It encodes CASSRVEWYEQYF.

V and J are TRBV9 and TRBJ1-1; D is perhaps TRBD1 (5 bases). Trimming took off 2 bases at V and 0 bases at J, with 8 bases between the two ends. Germline V gene sequence: CDR1 SGDLS, CDR2 YYNGEE. This CDR3 spans 14 amino acids. This chain's CDR3 is CASSVGQLNTEAFF. CDR3 coding DNA: TGTGCCAGCAGCGTCGGACAATTGAACACTGAAGCTTTCTTT.

This chain connects TRBV5-4 to TRBJ2-7; 7 bases line up with TRBD1. The length of the CDR3 is 15 residues. Trimming took 4 bases from V and 6 from J; bases not matched to a gene: 13. Germline-derived CDR1 and CDR2 are SGHNT and YYREEE (reference sequence). CDR3 in amino acids: CASSASSTGVSEQYF. The CDR3, as DNA: TGTGCCAGCAGCGCTTCAAGTACAGGGGTTTCCGAGCAGTACTTC.

The V call is TRBV6-5, the J call TRBJ2-1, with D perhaps matching TRBD2 (5 bases). The CDR3 contains 12 residues. CDR1 is MNHEY and CDR2 is SVGAGI in the germline V gene. V was clipped by 2 bases and J by 10 bases, with 9 bases between them. CDR3: CASSYISGEQFF. In nucleotides, the CDR3 is TGTGCCAGCAGTTACATAAGCGGCGAGCAGTTCTTC.

This clone was seen more than once but under ten times. V is TRBV7-3 and J is TRBJ2-2; D not resolved. The germline gives CDR1 SGHTA, CDR2 FQGTGA. The CDR3 is 14 amino acids. Trimming removed 5 bases from V and 6 bases from J, with 13 bases in between. The CDR3 sequence is CASSPTVAAGELFF. The CDR3 DNA sequence: TGTGCCAGCAGCCCCACCGTGGCAGCCGGGGAGCTGTTTTTT.

Only one count was recorded for this clone. The chain is built from TRBV27 and TRBJ2-7, with D possibly TRBD1 on 6 matching bases. V lost 8 bases, J lost 4 bases, and 21 bases lay in between. Germline V lookup: CDR1 MNHEY, CDR2 SMNVEV (reference sequence). The CDR3 length is 15 residues. The CDR3, as DNA: TGTGCCAGCGGCCCCCTACAGGGCTTGGCTTACGAGCAGTACTTC. Its protein is CASGPLQGLAYEQYF.

The rearrangement links TRBV7-9 to TRBJ1-4; D is uncertain. The germline gives CDR1 SEHNR, CDR2 FQNEAQ (reference sequence). CDR3 length equals 14 residues. The germline V and J ends were trimmed by 3 bases and 8 bases, with 13 bases remaining between them. The CDR3 protein is CASSLRELREKLFF. The DNA of the CDR3 is TGTGCCAGCAGCTTGCGGGAGTTGAGGGAAAAACTGTTTTTT.

This clone appeared a few times. Other DNA sequences in the sample encode the same CDR3. The V and J genes are TRBV7-9 and TRBJ1-4; 7 positions agree with TRBD1. Trimming at V came to 2 bases and at J to 5 bases, leaving 2 bases not matched to a gene. Germline V lookup: CDR1 SEHNR, CDR2 FQNEAQ (reference sequence). The CDR3 is 14 amino acids. The CDR3 is CASSLRQGNEKLFF. DNA for the CDR3: TGTGCCAGCAGCTTACGACAGGGAAATGAAAAACTGTTTTTT. Combining the CDR3 with reference TRBV7-9 and TRBJ1-4 gives the whole variable domain DTGVSQNPRHKITKRGQNVTFRCDPISEHNRLYWYRQTLGQGPEFLTYFQNEAQLEKSRLLSDRFSAERPKGSFSTLEIQRTEQGDSAMYLCASSLRQGNEKLFFGSGTQLSVL.

The chain recombines TRBV27 with TRBJ2-7, with TRBD1 identical over 8 bases. CDR3 length: 15 residues. In germline, CDR1 is MNHEY, CDR2 SMNVEV (reference sequence). V dropped 4 bases and J dropped 2; count of bases not matched to a gene: 7. This CDR3 is CASSWGGQGAYEQYF. In DNA, the CDR3 is TGTGCCAGCAGTTGGGGCGGACAGGGCGCCTACGAGCAGTACTTC.